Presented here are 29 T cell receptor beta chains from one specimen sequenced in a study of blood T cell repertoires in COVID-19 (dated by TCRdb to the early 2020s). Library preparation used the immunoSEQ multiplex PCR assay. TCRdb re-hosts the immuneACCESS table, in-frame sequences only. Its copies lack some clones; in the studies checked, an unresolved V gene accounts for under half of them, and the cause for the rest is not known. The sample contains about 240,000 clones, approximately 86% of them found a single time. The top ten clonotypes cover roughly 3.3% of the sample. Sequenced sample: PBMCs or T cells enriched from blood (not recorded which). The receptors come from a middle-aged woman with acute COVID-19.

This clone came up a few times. The chain's CDR3 is CAEGTGGKVGTDTQYF. In DNA, the CDR3 is TGTGCCGAGGGGACAGGGGGCAAGGTCGGCACAGATACGCAGTATTTT. This rearrangement joins TRBV27 to TRBJ2-3; 12 bases are shared with TRBD1. J gave up 1 base and V 11 bases, and 10 bases lay outside the gene matches. Germline loops: CDR1 MNHEY, CDR2 SMNVEV (reference sequence). The CDR3 spans 16 residues.

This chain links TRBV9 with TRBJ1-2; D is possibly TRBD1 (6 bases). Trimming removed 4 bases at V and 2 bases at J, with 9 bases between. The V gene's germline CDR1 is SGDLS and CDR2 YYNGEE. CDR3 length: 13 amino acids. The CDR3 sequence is CASSITGNYGYTF. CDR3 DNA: TGTGCCAGCAGCATAACAGGGAACTATGGCTACACCTTC. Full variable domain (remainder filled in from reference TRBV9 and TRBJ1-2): DSGVTQTPKHLITATGQRVTLRCSPRSGDLSVYWYQQSLDQGLQFLIQYYNGEERAKGNILERFSAQQFPDLHSELNLSSLELGDSALYFCASSITGNYGYTFGSGTRLTVV.

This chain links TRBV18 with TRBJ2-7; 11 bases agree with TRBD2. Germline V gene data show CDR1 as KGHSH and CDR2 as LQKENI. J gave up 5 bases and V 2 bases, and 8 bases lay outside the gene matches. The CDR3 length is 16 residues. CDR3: CASSPTSGSGPDEQYF. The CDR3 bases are TGTGCCAGCTCACCAACTAGCGGGAGTGGTCCTGACGAGCAGTACTTC.

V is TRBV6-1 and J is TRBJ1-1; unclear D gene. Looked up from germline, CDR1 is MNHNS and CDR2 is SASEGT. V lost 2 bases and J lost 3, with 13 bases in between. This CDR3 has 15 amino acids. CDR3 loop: CASSELPTTHTEAFF. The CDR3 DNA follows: TGTGCCAGCAGTGAACTCCCGACGACTCACACTGAAGCTTTCTTT.

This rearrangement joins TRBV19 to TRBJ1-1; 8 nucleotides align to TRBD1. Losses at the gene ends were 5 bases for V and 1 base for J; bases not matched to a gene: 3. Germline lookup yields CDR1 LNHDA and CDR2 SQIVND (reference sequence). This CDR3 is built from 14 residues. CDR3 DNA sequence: TGTGCCAGTAGTCGGACAGGGCCGAACACTGAAGCTTTCTTT. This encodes CASSRTGPNTEAFF.

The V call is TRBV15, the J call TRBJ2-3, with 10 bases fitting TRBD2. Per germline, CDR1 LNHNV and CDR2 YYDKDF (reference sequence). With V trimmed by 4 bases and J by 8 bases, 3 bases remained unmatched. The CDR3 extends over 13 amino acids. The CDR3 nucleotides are TGTGCCACCAGCACCGGGACTAGCGCTACGCAGTATTTT. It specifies CATSTGTSATQYF. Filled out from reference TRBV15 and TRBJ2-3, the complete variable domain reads DAMVIQNPRYQVTQFGKPVTLSCSQTLNHNVMYWYQQKSSQAPKLLFHYYDKDFNNEADTPDNFQSRRPNTSFCFLDIRSPGLGDTAMYLCATSTGTSATQYFGPGTRLTVL.

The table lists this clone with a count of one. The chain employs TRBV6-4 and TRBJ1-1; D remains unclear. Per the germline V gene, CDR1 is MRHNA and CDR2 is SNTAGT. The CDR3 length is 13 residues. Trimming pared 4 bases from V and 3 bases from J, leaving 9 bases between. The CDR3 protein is CASSAREDTEAFF. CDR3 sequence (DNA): TGTGCCAGCAGTGCCCGGGAAGACACTGAAGCTTTCTTT.

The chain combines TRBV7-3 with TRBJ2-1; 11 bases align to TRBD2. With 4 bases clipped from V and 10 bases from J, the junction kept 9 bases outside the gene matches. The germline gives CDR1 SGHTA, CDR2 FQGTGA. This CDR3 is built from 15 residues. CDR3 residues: CASSSPGTSGTEQFF. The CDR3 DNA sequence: TGTGCCAGCAGCTCTCCCGGGACTAGCGGTACGGAGCAGTTCTTC.

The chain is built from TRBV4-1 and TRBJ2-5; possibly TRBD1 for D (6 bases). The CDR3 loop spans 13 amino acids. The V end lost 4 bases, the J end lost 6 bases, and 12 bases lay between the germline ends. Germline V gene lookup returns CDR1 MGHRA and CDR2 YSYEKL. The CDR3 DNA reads TGCGCCAGCAGCCGGGACATCCGACAGACCCAGTACTTC. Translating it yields CASSRDIRQTQYF.

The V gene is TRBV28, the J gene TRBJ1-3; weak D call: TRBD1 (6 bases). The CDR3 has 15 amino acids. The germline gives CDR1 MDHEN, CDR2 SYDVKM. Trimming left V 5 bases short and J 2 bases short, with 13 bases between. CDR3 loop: CASSPNWDTGNTIYF. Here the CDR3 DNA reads TGTGCCAGCAGTCCCAACTGGGACACTGGAAACACCATATATTTT.

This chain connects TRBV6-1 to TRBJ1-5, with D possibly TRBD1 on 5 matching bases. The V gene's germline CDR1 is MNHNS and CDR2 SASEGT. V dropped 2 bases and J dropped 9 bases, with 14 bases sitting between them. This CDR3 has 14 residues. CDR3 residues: CASSEWGLSPPQHF. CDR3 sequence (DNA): TGTGCCAGCAGTGAATGGGGACTGTCGCCGCCCCAGCATTTT.

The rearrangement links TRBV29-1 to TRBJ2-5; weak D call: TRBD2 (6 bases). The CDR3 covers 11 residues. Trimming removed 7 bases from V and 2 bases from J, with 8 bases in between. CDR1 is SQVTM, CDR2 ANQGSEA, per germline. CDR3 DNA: TGCAGCGGGGGGGAGCAAGAGACCCAGTACTTC. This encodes CSGGEQETQYF.

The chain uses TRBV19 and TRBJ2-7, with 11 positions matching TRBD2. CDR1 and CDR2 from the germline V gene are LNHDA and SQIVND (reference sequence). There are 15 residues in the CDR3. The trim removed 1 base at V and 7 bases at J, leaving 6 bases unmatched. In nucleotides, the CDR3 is TGTGCCAGTAGTATAGGAACTAGCGGGAGACAAGAGCAGTACTTC. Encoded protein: CASSIGTSGRQEQYF. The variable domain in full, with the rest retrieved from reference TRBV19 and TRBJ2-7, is DGGITQSPKYLFRKEGQNVTLSCEQNLNHDAMYWYRQDPGQGLRLIYYSQIVNDFQKGDIAEGYSVSREKKESFPLTVTSAQKNPTAFYLCASSIGTSGRQEQYFGPGTRLTVT.

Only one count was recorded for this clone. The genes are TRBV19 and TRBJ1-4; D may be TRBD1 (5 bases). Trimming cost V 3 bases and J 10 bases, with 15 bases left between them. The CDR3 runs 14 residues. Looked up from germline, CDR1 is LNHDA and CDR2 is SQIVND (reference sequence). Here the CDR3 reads CASSISGSVGKLFF. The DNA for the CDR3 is TGTGCCAGTAGTATTTCAGGGTCGGTCGGAAAACTGTTTTTT.

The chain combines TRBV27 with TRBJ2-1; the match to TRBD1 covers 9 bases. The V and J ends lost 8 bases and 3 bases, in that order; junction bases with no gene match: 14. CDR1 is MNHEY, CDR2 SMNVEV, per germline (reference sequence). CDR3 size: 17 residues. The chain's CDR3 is CASGRSLGGQGYNEQFF. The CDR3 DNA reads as TGTGCCAGCGGACGATCACTCGGGGGACAGGGCTACAATGAGCAGTTCTTC.

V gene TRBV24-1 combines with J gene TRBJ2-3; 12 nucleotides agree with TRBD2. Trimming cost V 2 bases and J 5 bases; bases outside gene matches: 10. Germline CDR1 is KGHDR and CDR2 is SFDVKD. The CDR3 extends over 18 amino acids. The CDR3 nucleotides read TGTGCCACCAGTGATTCGATGACTAGCGGGAGATTTATAGATACGCAGTATTTT. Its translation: CATSDSMTSGRFIDTQYF.

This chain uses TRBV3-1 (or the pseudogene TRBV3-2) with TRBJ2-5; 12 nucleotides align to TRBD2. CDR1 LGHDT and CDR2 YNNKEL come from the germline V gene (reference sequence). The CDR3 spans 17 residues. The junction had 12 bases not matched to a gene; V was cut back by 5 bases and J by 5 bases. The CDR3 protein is CASSSRLAGVPRETQYF. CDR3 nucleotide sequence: TGTGCCAGCAGCTCCAGACTAGCGGGAGTCCCGAGGGAGACCCAGTACTTC.

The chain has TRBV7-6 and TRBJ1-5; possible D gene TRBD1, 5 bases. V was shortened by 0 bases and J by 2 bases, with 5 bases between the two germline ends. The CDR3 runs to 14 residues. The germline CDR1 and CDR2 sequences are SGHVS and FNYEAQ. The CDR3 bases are TGTGCCAGCAGCTTAGCAGGGGGCAATCAGCCCCAGCATTTT. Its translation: CASSLAGGNQPQHF.

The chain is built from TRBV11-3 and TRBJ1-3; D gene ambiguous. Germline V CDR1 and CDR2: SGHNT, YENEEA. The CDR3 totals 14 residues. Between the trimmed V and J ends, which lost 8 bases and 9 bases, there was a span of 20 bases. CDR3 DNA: TGTGCCAGCGGACCCCTTGGAGGACGAGGCACCATATATTTT. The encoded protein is CASGPLGGRGTIYF.

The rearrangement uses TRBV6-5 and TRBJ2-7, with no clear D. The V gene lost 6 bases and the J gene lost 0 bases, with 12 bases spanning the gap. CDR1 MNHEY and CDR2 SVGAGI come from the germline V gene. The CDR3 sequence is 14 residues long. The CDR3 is CASRLGFSSYEQYF. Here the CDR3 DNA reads TGTGCCAGCAGGTTGGGCTTCAGCTCCTACGAGCAGTACTTC.

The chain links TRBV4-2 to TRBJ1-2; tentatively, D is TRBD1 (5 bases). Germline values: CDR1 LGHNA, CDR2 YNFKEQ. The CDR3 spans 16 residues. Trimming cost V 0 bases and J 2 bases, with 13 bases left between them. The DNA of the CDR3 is TGTGCCAGCAGCCAAGAAAGGAACAGGATGAACTATGGCTACACCTTC. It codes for CASSQERNRMNYGYTF.

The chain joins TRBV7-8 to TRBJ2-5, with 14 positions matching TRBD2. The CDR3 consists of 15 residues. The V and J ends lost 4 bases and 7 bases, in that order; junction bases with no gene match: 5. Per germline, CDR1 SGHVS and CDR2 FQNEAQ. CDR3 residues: CASSSGLAGDGTQYF. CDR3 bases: TGTGCCAGCAGCTCGGGACTAGCGGGAGATGGGACCCAGTACTTC.

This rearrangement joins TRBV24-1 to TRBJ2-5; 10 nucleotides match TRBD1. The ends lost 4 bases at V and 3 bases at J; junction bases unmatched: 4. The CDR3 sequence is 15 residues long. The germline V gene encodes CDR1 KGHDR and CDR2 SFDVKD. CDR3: CATSDPGTGEETQYF. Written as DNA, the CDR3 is TGTGCCACCAGTGACCCTGGGACAGGGGAAGAGACCCAGTACTTC.

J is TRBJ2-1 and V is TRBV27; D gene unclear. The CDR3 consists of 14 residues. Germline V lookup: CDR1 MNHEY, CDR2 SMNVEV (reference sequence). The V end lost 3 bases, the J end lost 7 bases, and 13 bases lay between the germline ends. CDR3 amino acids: CASSLGQPENEQFF. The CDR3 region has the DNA TGTGCCAGCAGTTTGGGCCAACCCGAGAATGAGCAGTTCTTC.

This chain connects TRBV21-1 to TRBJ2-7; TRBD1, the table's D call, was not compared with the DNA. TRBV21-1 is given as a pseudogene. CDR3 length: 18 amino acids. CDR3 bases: TGTGCCAGCAGCAAAGGTACGGACAGGGGGCGGTGTTGGTACGAGCAGTACTTC. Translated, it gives CASSKGTDRGRCWYEQYF.

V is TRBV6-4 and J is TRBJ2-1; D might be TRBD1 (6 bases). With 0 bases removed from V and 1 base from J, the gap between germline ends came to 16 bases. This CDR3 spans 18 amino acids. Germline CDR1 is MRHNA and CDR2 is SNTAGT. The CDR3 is CASSDSMVGGGSYNEQFF. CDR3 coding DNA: TGTGCCAGCAGTGACTCGATGGTTGGGGGCGGTTCCTACAATGAGCAGTTCTTC.

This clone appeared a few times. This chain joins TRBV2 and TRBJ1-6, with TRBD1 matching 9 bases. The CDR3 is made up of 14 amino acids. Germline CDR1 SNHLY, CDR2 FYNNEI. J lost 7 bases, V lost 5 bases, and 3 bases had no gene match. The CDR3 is CASSSGTGNSPLHF. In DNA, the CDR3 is TGTGCCAGCAGTTCCGGGACAGGGAATTCACCCCTCCACTTT.

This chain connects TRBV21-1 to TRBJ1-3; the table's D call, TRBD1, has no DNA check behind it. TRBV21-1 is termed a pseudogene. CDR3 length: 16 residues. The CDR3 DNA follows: TGTGCCAGCAGCCTATCTCCTGGACAGGGGGTGGACACCATATATTTT. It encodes CASSLSPGQGVDTIYF.

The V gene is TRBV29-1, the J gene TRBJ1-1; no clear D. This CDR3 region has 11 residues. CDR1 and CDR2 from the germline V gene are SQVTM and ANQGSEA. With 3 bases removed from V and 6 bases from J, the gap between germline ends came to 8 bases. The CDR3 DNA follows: TGCAGCGTTGACAGGTATTCTGAAGCTTTCTTT. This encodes CSVDRYSEAFF.